Listed below are T cell receptor beta chains from one sample, sequenced in a study of cytomegalovirus exposure and HLA in healthy donors. Generated by immunoSEQ multiplex PCR, the TCRdb table keeps only in-frame clones and is missing some. The top ten clones hold 7.4% of a sample with about 89,000 clones, around 84% of them seen once. Sequencing input: PBMCs. These receptors were collected from a man aged 40-49 years in good health and CMV-seropositive. The CDR3 runs from the conserved cysteine through the conserved F or W. D genes are given only for firm matches. Not every row has a clone size; where given, it reads once, few, many or a size class.

length,J,V,D,size,CDR3,DNA
16,TRBJ2-3,TRBV18,TRBD2,NA,CASSPPGLASTDTQYF,TGTGCCAGCTCACCACCGGGACTAGCGTCGACAGATACGCAGTATTTT
13,TRBJ2-7,TRBV25-1,TRBD1,NA,CASEETGFYEQYF,TGTGCCAGCGAGGAGACAGGGTTCTACGAGCAGTACTTC
15,TRBJ2-7,TRBV11-2,TRBD1,NA,CASSLLLTGINEQYF,TGTGCCAGCAGCTTACTATTGACAGGGATAAACGAGCAGTACTTC
15,TRBJ2-5,TRBV11-2,NA,NA,CASSLLWGPQETQYF,TGTGCCAGCAGCTTGTTGTGGGGCCCCCAAGAGACCCAGTACTTC
15,TRBJ1-5,TRBV7-2,TRBD1,few,CASSWGQGRSQPQHF,TGTGCCAGCAGCTGGGGACAGGGTCGGAGTCAGCCCCAGCATTTT
15,TRBJ2-7,TRBV11-1,TRBD2,NA,CASSLAPSGSYEQYF,TGTGCCAGCAGCTTAGCGCCTAGCGGGAGTTACGAGCAGTACTTC
15,TRBJ2-1,TRBV30,TRBD2,NA,CAWSVLAGTSGEQFF,TGTGCCTGGAGTGTACTGGCGGGGACTAGCGGGGAGCAGTTCTTC
13,TRBJ1-1,TRBV19,NA,NA,CASSIGLGAEAFF,TGTGCCAGTAGTATTGGGCTCGGGGCTGAAGCTTTCTTT
15,TRBJ2-2,TRBV7-3,TRBD2,NA,CASSRLAGDSGELFF,TGTGCCAGCAGCCGACTAGCGGGAGATTCCGGGGAGCTGTTTTTT
13,TRBJ1-1,TRBV6-4,NA,NA,CASSDVANTEAFF,TGTGCCAGCAGTGATGTGGCGAACACTGAAGCTTTCTTT
16,TRBJ2-5,TRBV10-3,TRBD2,NA,CAISVELAGGRETQYF,TGTGCCATCAGTGTGGAACTAGCGGGGGGGCGAGAGACCCAGTACTTC
15,TRBJ2-3,TRBV2,TRBD1,NA,CASRGQVSITDTQYF,TGTGCCAGCAGGGGACAGGTTTCTATCACAGATACGCAGTATTTT
15,TRBJ2-1,TRBV27,TRBD2,NA,CASSLIGGGALEQFF,TGTGCCAGCAGTTTAATCGGCGGGGGGGCCCTTGAGCAGTTCTTC
14,TRBJ1-1,TRBV18,NA,NA,CASSSSPMNTEAFF,TGTGCCAGCTCATCATCCCCCATGAACACTGAAGCTTTCTTT
16,TRBJ2-1,TRBV9,NA,NA,CASSVMGGGLYNEQFF,TGTGCCAGCAGCGTAATGGGCGGAGGCCTCTACAATGAGCAGTTCTTC
14,TRBJ2-7,TRBV10-2,TRBD1,NA,CASSFGTGFYEQYF,TGCGCCAGCAGTTTCGGGACAGGGTTCTACGAGCAGTACTTC
15,TRBJ2-7,TRBV27,TRBD1,NA,CASSSSGTGSYEQYF,TGTGCCAGCAGTTCTTCCGGGACAGGGTCCTACGAGCAGTACTTC
15,TRBJ2-3,TRBV29-1,TRBD2,NA,CSASPGLESGDTQYF,TGCAGCGCCTCACCGGGACTAGAATCCGGAGATACGCAGTATTTT
13,TRBJ2-7,TRBV5-1,TRBD2,NA,CASSGSGFGEQYF,TGCGCCAGCAGCGGTAGCGGGTTCGGCGAGCAGTACTTC
13,TRBJ2-1,TRBV6-5,NA,NA,CASSYSSDNEQFF,TGTGCCAGCAGTTACTCTAGCGACAATGAGCAGTTCTTC
14,TRBJ1-2,TRBV5-1,NA,once,CASSASLVNYGYTF,TGCGCCAGCAGCGCGTCACTGGTGAACTATGGCTACACCTTC
14,TRBJ2-2,TRBV5-4,TRBD1,NA,CASRPGQGTGELFF,TGTGCCAGCAGGCCCGGACAGGGGACCGGGGAGCTGTTTTTT
14,TRBJ2-2,TRBV5-1,NA,NA,CASSFTANTGELFF,TGCGCCAGCAGCTTTACAGCGAACACCGGGGAGCTGTTTTTT
13,TRBJ2-7,TRBV28,NA,NA,CASRLRQSYEQYF,TGTGCCAGCAGGCTGAGACAGTCCTACGAGCAGTACTTC
15,TRBJ2-1,TRBV7-9,TRBD2,NA,CASSLLAGRYNEQFF,TGTGCCAGCAGCCTACTAGCGGGGCGTTACAATGAGCAGTTCTTC
15,TRBJ1-6,TRBV27,TRBD1,few,CASSPLTGAYSPLHF,TGTGCCAGCAGTCCCTTGACAGGGGCCTATTCACCCCTCCACTTT
14,TRBJ2-5,TRBV11-2,NA,NA,CASSSPRGQETQYF,TGTGCCAGCAGCTCCCCCCGGGGACAAGAGACCCAGTACTTC
16,TRBJ2-3,TRBV5-1,TRBD2,once,CASSLTSGSIADTQYF,TGCGCCAGCAGCTTGACTAGCGGGAGTATCGCAGATACGCAGTATTTT
14,TRBJ1-5,TRBV9,NA,NA,CASSPRREDQPQHF,TGTGCCAGCAGCCCCCGCAGGGAGGATCAGCCCCAGCATTTT
14,TRBJ1-4,TRBV7-2,NA,NA,CASSLRGTNEKLFF,TGTGCCAGCAGCTTAAGGGGAACTAATGAAAAACTGTTTTTT
14,TRBJ1-1,TRBV6-5,TRBD1,NA,CASRGTGGNTEAFF,TGTGCCAGCAGGGGGACAGGGGGGAACACTGAAGCTTTCTTT
13,TRBJ2-3,TRBV27,TRBD2,NA,CASRAGGPDTQYF,TGTGCCAGCAGGGCGGGGGGGCCGGATACGCAGTATTTT
19,TRBJ1-2,TRBV5-1,TRBD1,once,CASSQSPGGQGATLDGYTF,TGCGCCAGCAGCCAATCACCGGGGGGACAGGGGGCAACCCTTGACGGCTACACCTTC
14,TRBJ2-5,TRBV7-9,TRBD1,NA,CASSQTGGLETQYF,TGTGCCAGCAGCCAGACAGGGGGCCTGGAGACCCAGTACTTC
11,TRBJ1-2,TRBV4-2,NA,NA,CASGQNYGYTF,TGTGCCAGCGGACAGAACTATGGCTACACCTTC
15,TRBJ2-3,TRBV7-6,TRBD2,NA,CASSQSGGSTDTQYF,TGTGCCAGCAGTCAGAGCGGGGGTAGCACAGATACGCAGTATTTT